This T cell receptor beta chain is from a study of breast tumors, draining lymph nodes, adjacent tissues. This clonotype showed up many times. Its antigen is undetermined. At one end, the junction sequence differs from germline, possibly due to a read error. Broader study findings: Most tumor T cells seemingly derive from lymph node, then expand in tumor. Tumor repertoires ranked between lymph nodes and nontumor tissue in diversity, with V and J gene preferences. Compared with basal-like, luminal-like tumors shared significantly more repertoire with nontumor tissue.

TCRdb called the multiplex PCR reads again in MiXCR, with one record for every CDR3 protein. The data show over 250,000 distinct CDR3 sequences, over 30% seen once. Samples came from axillary lymph nodes draining the breast cancer. This CDR3 is 14 amino acids long. Germline V lookup: CDR1 MGHRA, CDR2 YSYEKL. Material for sequencing was axillary lymph node tissue. The origin of this receptor is a female donor with breast cancer. Some clones in this sample may be carry-over from other donors' samples. The chain couples TRBV4-1 to TRBJ1-3; no clear D gene. The CDR3 protein is CASSQVPAEGGGLF. In DNA form, the CDR3 reads TGCGCCAGCAGCCAAGTCCCCGCAGAAGGTGGAGGATTATTT.